The 22 T cell receptor beta chains below come from one sample, sequenced in a study of T-cell memory formation after mild COVID-19. A single record per CDR3 protein comes from TCRdb applying MiXCR to the 5' RACE reads. The sample includes some 40,000 distinct CDR3 sequences, 8.5% to 10% seen only once; the top ten take about 10%. Material for sequencing was PBMCs or a T cell subset sorted from them (not recorded which). The source is an adult woman who had mild COVID-19 (a few samples of this study predate the infection). Cell type and time point are not known.

By share, this clonotype counts as medium-sized (0.01 to 0.1%). The rearrangement uses TRBV9 and TRBJ1-6, with D unclear. The CDR3 has 12 residues. Trimming took off 1 base at V and 8 bases at J, with 4 bases between the two ends. Germline lookup yields CDR1 SGDLS and CDR2 YYNGEE. CDR3 DNA: TGTGCCAGCAGCGTAATCGATTCACCCCTCCACTTT. This encodes CASSVIDSPLHF.

Remarks on this clonotype: A much larger clone differs from this one at a single base, so this may be a read error. The chain couples TRBV20-1 to TRBJ1-1; D not resolved. Per the germline V gene, CDR1 is DFQATT and CDR2 is SNEGSKA (reference sequence). There are 12 residues in the CDR3. In nucleotides, the CDR3 is TGCAGTGCTAGTGTCAAGAACTCTGAAGCTTTCTTT. This codes for CSASVKNSEAFF.

This clonotype turned up a few times. The chain combines TRBV7-3 with TRBJ1-1; D gene uncertain. Germline V gene lookup returns CDR1 SGHTA and CDR2 FQGTGA. The CDR3 consists of 13 residues. Trimming cost V 5 bases and J 2 bases, with 9 bases left between them. The DNA of the CDR3 is TGTGCCAGCAGCAACGGACCTAACACTGAAGCTTTCTTT. It is translated as CASSNGPNTEAFF.

The rearrangement joins TRBV7-3 to TRBJ1-6; TRBD1 might be the D (5 bases). The germline gives CDR1 SGHTA, CDR2 FQGTGA. V lost 4 bases and J lost 7, with 11 bases in between. The CDR3 has 14 residues. CDR3 coding DNA: TGTGCCAGCAGCTCCGGGACGCCGAATTCACCCCTCCACTTT. Translating gives CASSSGTPNSPLHF.

The rearrangement uses TRBV12-3 or TRBV12-4 and TRBJ1-1; tentative D call: TRBD1 (5 bases). Trimming pared 6 bases from V and 4 bases from J, leaving 6 bases between. This CDR3 has 11 residues. The CDR3 region has the DNA TGTGCCAGCAGGGGGACCACTGAAGCTTTCTTT. This sequence encodes CASRGTTEAFF.

This clonotype was recorded a few times. This chain joins TRBV3-1 and TRBJ2-7, with 10 bases lining up with TRBD2. The CDR3 has 17 residues. J lost 0 bases, V lost 2 bases, and 7 bases had no gene match. Germline V gene lookup returns CDR1 LGHDT and CDR2 YNNKEL (reference sequence). The CDR3: CASSQNSGGPNSYEQYF. The CDR3 DNA sequence: TGTGCCAGCAGCCAAAATAGCGGGGGGCCCAACTCCTACGAGCAGTACTTC.

The chain combines TRBV5-6 with TRBJ1-2; D is uncertain. Trimming took off 4 bases at V and 5 bases at J, with 12 bases between the two ends. This CDR3 has 13 amino acids. Germline V gene data show CDR1 as SGHDT and CDR2 as YYEEEE. The CDR3 sequence is CASSKRRLYGYTF. CDR3 in DNA: TGTGCCAGCAGCAAAAGACGCCTATATGGCTACACCTTC.

V usage is TRBV5-6 and J usage is TRBJ1-1; 8 nucleotides agree with TRBD1. This CDR3 has 18 amino acids. V lost 4 bases, J lost 0 bases, and 14 bases stayed unmatched. Germline-derived CDR1 and CDR2 are SGHDT and YYEEEE. CDR3 sequence (DNA): TGTGCCAGCAGCGTCAGACAGGGGATCTACACCGTGAACACTGAAGCTTTCTTT. This sequence encodes CASSVRQGIYTVNTEAFF. The entire variable domain, with the rest obtained from reference TRBV5-6 and TRBJ1-1, is as follows: DAGVTQSPTHLIKTRGQQVTLRCSPKSGHDTVSWYQQALGQGPQFIFQYYEEEERQRGNFPDRFSGHQFPNYSSELNVNALLLGDSALYLCASSVRQGIYTVNTEAFFGQGTRLTVV.

V and J are TRBV6-1 and TRBJ1-1; D is perhaps TRBD1 (5 bases). Germline V CDR1 and CDR2: MNHNS, SASEGT. V lost 2 bases to trimming and J lost 5 bases, with 12 bases between them. The length of the CDR3 is 14 residues. In nucleotides, the CDR3 is TGTGCCAGCAGTGAAATCGAGGGGAGGACTGAAGCTTTCTTT. Its protein product is CASSEIEGRTEAFF.

This clonotype has just a few counts. Germline and junction disagree at one end, which may indicate a read error. The chain has TRBV6-6 and TRBJ1-5, with 7 bases that match TRBD1. The germline V gene encodes CDR1 MNHNY and CDR2 SVGAGI (reference sequence). The CDR3 consists of 14 residues. The CDR3 bases are TGTGCCAGCAGTAGGGACAGCTTGAATCAGCTCCAGCATTTT. Translation: CASSRDSLNQLQHF.

This clonotype was recorded many times. This chain connects TRBV6-2 or TRBV6-3 to TRBJ2-3, with 8 bases matching TRBD2. CDR1 and CDR2 (germline): MNHEY, SVGEGT. CDR3 size: 15 residues. Losses at the gene ends were 5 bases for V and 3 bases for J; bases not matched to a gene: 7. Here the CDR3 reads CASSRIGRETDTQYF. CDR3 DNA: TGTGCCAGCAGTCGGATCGGGAGGGAAACAGATACGCAGTATTTT.

J is TRBJ2-1 and V is TRBV6-5; D might be TRBD2 (5 bases). CDR1 is MNHEY, CDR2 SVGAGI, per germline. CDR3 length equals 13 residues. The V end was cut by 0 bases, the J end by 10 bases, with 10 bases between. CDR3 sequence reads: CASSYSGRGEQFF. For the CDR3, the DNA is TGTGCCAGCAGTTACTCTGGGCGAGGGGAGCAGTTCTTC.

This clonotype has only a few counts. V is TRBV30 and J is TRBJ1-2; 7 positions agree with TRBD1. This CDR3 spans 15 amino acids. CDR1 GTSNPN and CDR2 SVGIG come from the germline V gene (reference sequence). V shed 2 bases, J shed 7 bases, and the junction held 13 bases outside the gene matches. The CDR3 loop reads CAWSKRRTGVRGYTF. CDR3 DNA: TGTGCCTGGAGTAAAAGACGAACAGGGGTTCGTGGCTACACCTTC.

The CDR3 is CAISRDSNYNEQFF. Written as DNA, the CDR3 is TGTGCCATCAGTCGGGACTCAAATTACAATGAGCAGTTCTTC. The chain uses TRBV10-3 and TRBJ2-1; D possibly corresponds to TRBD2 (6 bases). Germline lookup yields CDR1 ENHRY and CDR2 SYGVKD. This CDR3 is 14 amino acids long. V dropped 5 bases and J dropped 4 bases, with 12 bases sitting between them.

The gene calls are TRBV7-3 and TRBJ1-1; D is ambiguous. This CDR3 has 14 residues. From germline, CDR1 is SGHTA and CDR2 FQGTGA. V was cut by 5 bases and J by 3 bases, with 13 bases left in between. The CDR3 protein is CASSLRPADTEAFF. The CDR3 bases are TGTGCCAGCAGCCTAAGACCGGCGGACACTGAAGCTTTCTTT.

In its sample, this clonotype was seen a few times. The chain is built from TRBV12-3 or TRBV12-4 and TRBJ1-1, with D perhaps matching TRBD1 (6 bases). V lost 2 bases and J lost 0, with 10 bases in between. The CDR3 totals 15 residues. CDR3 nucleotides: TGTGCCAGCAGTTTAAGGGGGGGATTGAACACTGAAGCTTTCTTT. Protein sequence: CASSLRGGLNTEAFF.

This clonotype has ten or more counts. J is TRBJ2-7 and V is TRBV25-1; 8 nucleotides agree with TRBD2. Germline V gives CDR1 MGHDK, CDR2 SYGVNS. J was trimmed by 2 bases and V by 8 bases; bases with no gene match: 14. There are 16 residues in the CDR3. The CDR3 region has the DNA TGTGCCAGCTCGGGGGGGAGCGGGGGACAAACCTACGAGCAGTACTTC. It translates to CASSGGSGGQTYEQYF.

The chain carries TRBV7-2 and TRBJ2-7, with 9 bases identical to TRBD2. The ends lost 5 bases at V and 0 bases at J; junction bases unmatched: 5. The CDR3 extends over 15 amino acids. Per germline, CDR1 SGHTA and CDR2 FQGNSA. The CDR3 region has the DNA TGTGCCAGCAGCACTAGCGGGCCGCGCTCCTACGAGCAGTACTTC. Residues: CASSTSGPRSYEQYF.

This clonotype was counted a single time. The V gene is TRBV21-1, the J gene TRBJ2-7; the DNA was not used to check the table's D call, TRBD1. TRBV21-1 is flagged as a pseudogene. The CDR3 length is 15 residues. Written as DNA, the CDR3 is TGTGCCAGCAGCGACAGTATTCTTCTCTCCTACGAGCAGTACTTC. This translates into CASSDSILLSYEQYF.

This chain connects TRBV4-2 to TRBJ2-6, with D maybe TRBD1 (6 bases). V was shortened by 2 bases and J by 0 bases, with 14 bases between the two germline ends. This CDR3 spans 18 amino acids. The germline CDR1 and CDR2 sequences are LGHNA and YNFKEQ. Here the CDR3 DNA reads TGTGCCAGCAGCCAAAGACAGGCATTTATCTCTGGGGCCAACGTCCTGACTTTC. It codes for CASSQRQAFISGANVLTF.

This clonotype was counted between two and nine times. The J gene is TRBJ2-1, the V gene TRBV9; D might be TRBD1 (5 bases). Germline V CDR1 and CDR2: SGDLS, YYNGEE. CDR3 size: 15 residues. Trimming pared 3 bases from V and 2 bases from J, leaving 12 bases between. The CDR3 DNA reads as TGTGCCAGCAGCGGGGGCCATACGACCTACAATGAGCAGTTCTTC. Amino acids: CASSGGHTTYNEQFF.

J is TRBJ2-3 and V is TRBV7-3; 8 bases fit TRBD2. Looked up from germline, CDR1 is SGHTA and CDR2 is FQGTGA. The V and J ends lost 2 bases and 4 bases, in that order; junction bases with no gene match: 14. This CDR3 has 18 amino acids. The CDR3 reads CASSLSYPGGGRSDTQYF. As DNA, the CDR3 is TGTGCCAGCAGCTTATCCTACCCCGGCGGGGGGCGTTCAGATACGCAGTATTTT.